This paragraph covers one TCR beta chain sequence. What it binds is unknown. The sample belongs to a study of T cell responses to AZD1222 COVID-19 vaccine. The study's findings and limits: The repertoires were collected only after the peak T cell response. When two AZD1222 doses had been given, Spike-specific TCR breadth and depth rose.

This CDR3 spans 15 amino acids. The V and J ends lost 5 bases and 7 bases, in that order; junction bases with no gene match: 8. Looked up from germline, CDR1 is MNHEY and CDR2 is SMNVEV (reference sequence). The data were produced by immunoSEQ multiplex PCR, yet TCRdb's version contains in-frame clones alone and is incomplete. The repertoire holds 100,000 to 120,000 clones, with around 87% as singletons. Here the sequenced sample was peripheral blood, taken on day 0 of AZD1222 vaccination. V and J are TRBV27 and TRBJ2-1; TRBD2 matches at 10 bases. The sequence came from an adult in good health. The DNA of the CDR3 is TGTGCCAGCAGTCGCAGACTAGCGGGCGGGAATGAGCAGTTCTTC. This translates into CASSRRLAGGNEQFF.